Below, 29 T cell receptor beta chains from the same sample are listed, as sequenced in a study of CD8+CD57+ T cells in acquired aplastic anemia. The study profiled TCR beta VDJ and CDR3 using genomic DNA as template. MiXCR was run by TCRdb on the reads, yielding one entry per CDR3 protein. This table holds roughly 190,000 distinct CDR3 sequences, 54% found once. Sequencing was performed on sorted CD4+, CD8+, or CD8+CD57+ T cells (not recorded which) from PBMCs. The receptors derive from a human donor in good health, serving as a control.

This sequence joins TRBV10-3 and TRBJ2-7; either TRBD1 or TRBD2 may supply D (5 bases each). The CDR3 runs to 15 residues. Trimming pared 7 bases from V and 0 bases from J, leaving 16 bases between. Germline V lookup: CDR1 ENHRY, CDR2 SYGVKD. The DNA of the CDR3 is TGTGCCATCAATGGAGTCGGTGGGGGCTCCTACGAGCAGTACTTC. As protein: CAINGVGGGSYEQYF.

Comments on this clonotype: One junction end does not reproduce the germline sequence, and a read error may be involved. CDR3 residues: CASKLQGGSYNSPLHF. DNA of the CDR3: TGTGCCAGCAAGCTTCAGGGTGGCTCCTACAATTCACCCCTCCACTTT. This rearrangement joins TRBV7-2 to TRBJ1-6, with D possibly TRBD1 on 5 matching bases. The germline gives CDR1 SGHTA, CDR2 FQGNSA. CDR3 length: 16 amino acids.

The chain recombines TRBV9 with TRBJ1-2, with TRBD1 as a possible D gene (5 bases). V was pared by 0 bases and J by 4 bases, with 10 bases between. The germline gives CDR1 SGDLS, CDR2 YYNGEE. This CDR3 contains 14 residues. CDR3 DNA: TGTGCCAGCAGCGTAGACAGGAAGATCTATGGCTACACCTTC. Its translation is CASSVDRKIYGYTF. Drawing the rest from reference TRBV9 and TRBJ1-2, the complete variable domain is DSGVTQTPKHLITATGQRVTLRCSPRSGDLSVYWYQQSLDQGLQFLIQYYNGEERAKGNILERFSAQQFPDLHSELNLSSLELGDSALYFCASSVDRKIYGYTFGSGTRLTVV.

Comments on this clonotype: A read error may account for a junction end that differs from germline. This sequence joins TRBV7-2 and TRBJ2-7, with 9 bases matching TRBD1. CDR1 and CDR2 (germline): SGHTA, FQGNSA. This CDR3 contains 16 residues. CDR3 bases: TGTGCCAGCAGTTTAGATGTCCCTGGGACAGGGATACAGCAGTACTTC. Protein: CASSLDVPGTGIQQYF.

This clonotype was observed a few times. This may stem from a read error, because a much larger clone lies one nucleotide away. The V and J genes are TRBV12-3 or TRBV12-4 and TRBJ1-6; D is uncertain. This CDR3 region has 14 residues. CDR3 DNA: TGTGCCGGCAGTTTGCTCAGTGGGGATACACCCCTCCACTTT. It yields the protein CAGSLLSGDTPLHF.

This clonotype was counted many times. The rearrangement joins TRBV10-3 to TRBJ2-2; 11 nucleotides match TRBD1. The CDR3 length is 15 residues. With V trimmed by 6 bases and J by 2 bases, 2 bases remained unmatched. In germline, CDR1 is ENHRY, CDR2 SYGVKD. The CDR3 is CAIRGQGENTGELFF. CDR3 DNA: TGTGCCATCAGGGGACAGGGGGAAAACACCGGGGAGCTGTTTTTT.

The table lists this clonotype with many counts. This rearrangement joins TRBV6-2 or TRBV6-3 to TRBJ2-3; D is unresolved. Trimming took off 2 bases at V and 1 base at J, with 4 bases between the two ends. The CDR3 sequence is 13 residues long. CDR1 MNHEY and CDR2 SVGEGT come from the germline V gene. CDR3 region: CASSYQGTDTQYF. Written as DNA, the CDR3 is TGTGCCAGCAGTTACCAGGGCACAGATACGCAGTATTTT.

The rearrangement uses TRBV7-9 and TRBJ1-1; TRBD1 aligns across 9 bases. Per germline, CDR1 SEHNR and CDR2 FQNEAQ (reference sequence). V shed 6 bases and J 4 bases; nucleotides not matched to a gene: 6. The CDR3 is 14 amino acids. The CDR3 coding sequence is TGTGCCAGCAGGGGGACAGGGTCGAGCACTGAAGCTTTCTTT. Its translation is CASRGTGSSTEAFF.

The rearrangement joins TRBV7-9 to TRBJ1-5; D unclear. Germline V gives CDR1 SEHNR, CDR2 FQNEAQ (reference sequence). V lost 8 bases, J lost 0 bases, and 5 bases lay in between. This CDR3 is built from 12 residues. In DNA form, the CDR3 reads TGTGCCAGCGGGAATAGCAATCAGCCCCAGCATTTT. Protein: CASGNSNQPQHF.

The rearrangement uses TRBV10-3 and TRBJ1-2, with D uncertain. V shed 6 bases and J shed 8 bases, with 34 bases lying between them. The CDR3 runs 19 residues. The V gene's germline CDR1 is ENHRY and CDR2 SYGVKD. The CDR3 is CAISDAGKSNYVGSGGYTF. DNA for the CDR3: TGTGCCATCAGCGATGCGGGGAAATCTAACTATGTGGGGTCCGGAGGCTACACCTTC.

This clonotype was seen repeatedly, ten times or more. Relative to the germline gene, one junction end is altered; a read error may explain this. The rearrangement joins TRBV7-3 to TRBJ2-5; 7 positions agree with TRBD1. This CDR3 spans 15 amino acids. Germline V gives CDR1 SGHTA, CDR2 FQGTGA. The CDR3 nucleotides read TGCGCCAGCAGCTTGGGGACAGATTATCAAGAGACCCAGTACTTC. Translated: CASSLGTDYQETQYF.

Only a few counts were recorded for this clonotype. The rearrangement uses TRBV7-9 and TRBJ2-3, with D unclear. Germline loops: CDR1 SEHNR, CDR2 FQNEAQ (reference sequence). V lost 2 bases and J 1 base, leaving 13 bases between the germline ends. This CDR3 has 16 residues. CDR3 DNA: TGTGCCAGCAGCTTACGCCTCGGACCGGGCACAGATACGCAGTATTTT. This translates into CASSLRLGPGTDTQYF.

The V gene is TRBV6-5, the J gene TRBJ2-2, with 11 bases matching TRBD2. Unmatched junction bases numbered 7, after V lost 0 bases and J lost 7 bases. This CDR3 has 17 residues. Germline V gives CDR1 MNHEY, CDR2 SVGAGI. The CDR3 here is CASSYSISGGADGELFF. CDR3 coding DNA: TGTGCCAGCAGTTACTCGATTAGCGGGGGGGCGGACGGGGAGCTGTTTTTT.

As for this clonotype: A much larger clonotype is one base distant, so this may be a read error. The V gene is TRBV5-4, the J gene TRBJ2-7, with a tentative D call TRBD1 (5 bases). Germline V gene lookup returns CDR1 SGHNT and CDR2 YYREEE (reference sequence). V was pared by 0 bases and J by 9 bases, with 28 bases between. There are 18 residues in the CDR3. The CDR3 loop reads CASSLAVPNKALRGGQYF. In DNA, the CDR3 is TGTGCCAGCAGCTTGGCCGTACCGAACAAAGCCTTAAGGGGCGGGCAGTACTTC.

This chain uses TRBV9 with TRBJ2-3; D is perhaps TRBD1 (5 bases). V gave up 6 bases and J gave up 3 bases, with 11 bases separating them. The CDR3 spans 13 residues. The germline V gene has CDR1 SGDLS and CDR2 YYNGEE. The CDR3 spells CASTPRVTDTQYF. The CDR3 nucleotides are TGTGCCAGCACCCCCAGGGTGACAGATACGCAGTATTTT.

The sample holds a few counts of this clonotype. The chain combines TRBV20-1 with TRBJ2-7; TRBD2 agrees at 10 bases. Germline V gene data show CDR1 as DFQATT and CDR2 as SNEGSKA (reference sequence). V lost 5 bases, J lost 1 base, and 11 bases stayed unmatched. The CDR3 runs to 16 residues. Written as DNA, the CDR3 is TGCAGTGCTGCGAACCGTGGGACTAGCGATTCCTACGAGCAGTACTTC. Residues: CSAANRGTSDSYEQYF.

The sample holds many counts of this clonotype. The rearrangement links TRBV12-3 or TRBV12-4 to TRBJ1-1, with D tentatively TRBD1 (6 bases). The CDR3 is 16 amino acids. Trimming pared 6 bases from V and 1 base from J, leaving 18 bases between. The CDR3 reads CASSVGGGLGNTEAFF. Here the CDR3 DNA reads TGTGCCAGCAGCGTCGGAGGGGGGCTTGGGAACACTGAAGCTTTCTTT.

The chain uses TRBV5-1 and TRBJ1-2; 8 positions agree with TRBD1. V gave up 4 bases and J gave up 3 bases; unmatched junction bases: 14. The V gene's germline CDR1 is SGHRS and CDR2 YFSETQ. The CDR3 consists of 17 residues. The CDR3 coding sequence is TGCGCCAGCAGCCAAAGCGAGAGGACAGGGAAGGACTATGGCTACACCTTC. Its translation is CASSQSERTGKDYGYTF.

As concerns this clonotype: Just one base apart from a much larger clone, this may be a read error. V usage is TRBV5-1 and J usage is TRBJ2-1; D is possibly TRBD2 (6 bases). There are 15 residues in the CDR3. Germline CDR1 reads SGHRS; CDR2 reads YFSETQ. Deletions cut 1 base from V and 5 bases from J, with 13 bases between. The CDR3 loop reads CASSLRLVSNNEQFF. CDR3 sequence (DNA): TGCGCCAGCAGCTTGAGACTAGTATCCAACAATGAGCAGTTCTTC.

This clonotype appeared a few times. The CDR3 region is CATQGAVSYEQYF. DNA of the CDR3: TGTGCCACCCAGGGGGCCGTCTCCTACGAGCAGTACTTC. The rearrangement uses TRBV10-3 and TRBJ2-7; 8 bases agree with TRBD1. The CDR3 loop spans 13 amino acids. J lost 0 bases, V lost 10 bases, and 5 bases had no gene match. Germline CDR1 ENHRY, CDR2 SYGVKD.

At least ten counts were recorded for this clonotype. J is TRBJ2-5 and V is TRBV6-2 or TRBV6-3, with 7 positions matching TRBD1. This CDR3 contains 15 residues. The V gene's germline CDR1 is MNHEY and CDR2 SVGEGT. V dropped 3 bases and J dropped 5; count of bases not matched to a gene: 9. The CDR3 DNA sequence: TGTGCCAGCAGTTATTTGGGACAGACTGGTGAGACCCAGTACTTC. Translated: CASSYLGQTGETQYF.

The chain joins TRBV7-2 to TRBJ1-2; 7 bases align to TRBD1. Looked up from germline, CDR1 is SGHTA and CDR2 is FQGNSA. The junction had 11 bases not matched to a gene; V was cut back by 5 bases and J by 5 bases. This CDR3 has 15 residues. CDR3 residues: CASSPAGQLLYGYTF. CDR3 DNA: TGTGCCAGCAGCCCCGCGGGACAGCTGCTATATGGCTACACCTTC. The full variable domain, its missing parts supplied by reference TRBV7-2 and TRBJ1-2, is GAGVSQSPSNKVTEKGKDVELRCDPISGHTALYWYRQSLGQGLEFLIYFQGNSAPDKSGLPSDRFSAERTGGSVSTLTIQRTQQEDSAVYLCASSPAGQLLYGYTFGSGTRLTVV.

This clonotype was counted at least ten times. The V and J genes are TRBV9 and TRBJ2-1; 8 bases map to TRBD1. This CDR3 is built from 16 residues. CDR1 is SGDLS, CDR2 YYNGEE, per germline. The junction had 15 bases not matched to a gene; V was cut back by 4 bases and J by 9 bases. The CDR3 spells CASSLRSTGESGEQFF. Written as DNA, the CDR3 is TGTGCCAGCAGCCTCAGGTCGACAGGGGAGTCCGGTGAGCAGTTCTTC.

The chain is built from TRBV7-8 and TRBJ2-5, with a weak D call TRBD2 (6 bases). The V and J ends lost 6 bases and 0 bases respectively, with 11 bases between them. Germline-derived CDR1 and CDR2 are SGHVS and FQNEAQ. The CDR3 runs to 14 residues. The CDR3: CASRGDLYQETQYF. DNA of the CDR3: TGTGCCAGCAGGGGGGACTTGTACCAAGAGACCCAGTACTTC.

CDR3 loop: CASGPTGSDNQPQHF. CDR3 sequence (DNA): TGTGCTAGTGGACCTACAGGGAGTGACAATCAGCCCCAGCATTTT. The chain employs TRBV12-5 and TRBJ1-5, with D tentatively TRBD1 (6 bases). CDR3 length equals 15 residues. CDR1 and CDR2 from the germline V gene are LGHNT and FRNRAP. The ends were cut back, 6 bases at V and 3 bases at J, with 15 bases in the middle.

This clonotype was observed a few times. V usage is TRBV28 and J usage is TRBJ2-7, with 9 nucleotides matching TRBD1. Germline V gene data show CDR1 as MDHEN and CDR2 as SYDVKM. Trimming cost V 3 bases and J 3 bases; bases outside gene matches: 6. This CDR3 spans 15 amino acids. The CDR3 region has the DNA TGTGCCAGCAGTTTTTCCGCGACAGGGGGCTACGAGCAGTACTTC. Residues: CASSFSATGGYEQYF.

CDR3 in amino acids: CATSGEIQTSGVYNEQFF. The CDR3 DNA sequence: TGTGCCACCAGCGGTGAGATACAGACTAGCGGGGTATACAATGAGCAGTTCTTC. This chain uses TRBV15 with TRBJ2-1, with 11 bases matching TRBD2. The CDR3 loop spans 18 amino acids. V shed 5 bases and J 4 bases; nucleotides not matched to a gene: 13. The germline V gene has CDR1 LNHNV and CDR2 YYDKDF (reference sequence).

This chain joins TRBV29-1 and TRBJ2-7; maybe TRBD2 (6 bases). V shed 3 bases and J shed 6 bases, with 15 bases lying between them. CDR3 size: 13 residues. From germline, CDR1 is SQVTM and CDR2 ANQGSEA. CDR3 sequence (DNA): TGCAGCGTTGACCGGGGGTCATCGTCCGAGCAGTACTTC. Encoded protein: CSVDRGSSSEQYF.

About this clonotype: Without the conserved terminal phenylalanine or tryptophan, this CDR3 likely stems from a read error. The DNA is omitted, as the CDR3 cannot be located on it reliably, and the CDR3 follows TCRdb's listing. The chain combines TRBV7-2 with TRBJ1-4; the table's D call, TRBD1, has no DNA check behind it. Ends included, the CDR3 has 8 residues. From germline, CDR1 is SGHTA and CDR2 FQGNSA. CDR3: CASSLGTG.